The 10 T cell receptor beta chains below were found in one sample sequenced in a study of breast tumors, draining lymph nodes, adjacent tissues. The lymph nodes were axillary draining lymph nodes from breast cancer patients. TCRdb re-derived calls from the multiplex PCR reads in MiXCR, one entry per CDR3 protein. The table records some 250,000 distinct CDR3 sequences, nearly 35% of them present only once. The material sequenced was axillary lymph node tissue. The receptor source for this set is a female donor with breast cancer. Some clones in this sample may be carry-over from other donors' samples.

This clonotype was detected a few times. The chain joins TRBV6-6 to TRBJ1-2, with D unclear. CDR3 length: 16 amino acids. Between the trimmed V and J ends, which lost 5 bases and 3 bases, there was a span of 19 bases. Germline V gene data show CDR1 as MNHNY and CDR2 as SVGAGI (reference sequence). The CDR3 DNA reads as TGTGCCAGCAGTCCCACCGGGTCCCCAGCGGACTATGGCTACACCTTC. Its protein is CASSPTGSPADYGYTF.

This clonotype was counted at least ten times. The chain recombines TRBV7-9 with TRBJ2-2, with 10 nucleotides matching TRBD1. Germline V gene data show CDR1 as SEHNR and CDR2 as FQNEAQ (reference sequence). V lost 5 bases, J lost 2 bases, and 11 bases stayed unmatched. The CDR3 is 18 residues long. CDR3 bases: TGTGCCAGCAGCAGACGGATAATGACAGGGGGCAACACCGGGGAGCTGTTTTTT. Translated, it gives CASSRRIMTGGNTGELFF.

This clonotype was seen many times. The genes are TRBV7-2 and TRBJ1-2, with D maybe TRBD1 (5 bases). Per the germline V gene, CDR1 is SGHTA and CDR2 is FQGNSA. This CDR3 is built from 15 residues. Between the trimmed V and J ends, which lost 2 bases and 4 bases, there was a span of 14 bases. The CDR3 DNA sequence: TGTGCCAGCAGCTTAAATTCCGGGGGAACCTATGGCTACACCTTC. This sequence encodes CASSLNSGGTYGYTF.

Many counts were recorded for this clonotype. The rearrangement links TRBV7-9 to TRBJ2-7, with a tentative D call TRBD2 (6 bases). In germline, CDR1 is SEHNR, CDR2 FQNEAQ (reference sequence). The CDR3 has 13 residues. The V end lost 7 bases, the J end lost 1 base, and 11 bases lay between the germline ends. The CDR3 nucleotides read TGTGCCAGCACCCAGGGACTTTCCTACGAGCAGTACTTC. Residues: CASTQGLSYEQYF.

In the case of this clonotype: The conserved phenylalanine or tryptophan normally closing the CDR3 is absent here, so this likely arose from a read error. CDR3 DNA sequence: TGTGCCACCAGCACCCGGACTAGCGGGAGGCCGTACCAAGAGACCCAGTACTCC. This codes for CATSTRTSGRPYQETQYS. V gene TRBV15 combines with J gene TRBJ2-5; TRBD2 matches at 14 bases. The J segment lost 0 bases and the V segment lost 4 bases, leaving 7 bases of the junction unmatched. Germline V gene sequence: CDR1 LNHNV, CDR2 YYDKDF (reference sequence). The CDR3 contains 18 residues.

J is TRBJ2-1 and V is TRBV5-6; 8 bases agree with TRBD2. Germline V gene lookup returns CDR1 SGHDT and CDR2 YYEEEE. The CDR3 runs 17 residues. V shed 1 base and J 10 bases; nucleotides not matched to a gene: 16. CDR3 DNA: TGTGCCAGCAGCTTGTCCACCCCGCTAGCGGGTGTTCGGGAGCAGTTCTTC. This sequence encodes CASSLSTPLAGVREQFF.

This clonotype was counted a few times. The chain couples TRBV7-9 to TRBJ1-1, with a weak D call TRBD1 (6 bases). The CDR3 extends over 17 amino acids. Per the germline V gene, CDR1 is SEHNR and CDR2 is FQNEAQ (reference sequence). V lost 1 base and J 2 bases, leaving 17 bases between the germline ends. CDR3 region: CASSLDARGYLNTEAFF. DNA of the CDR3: TGTGCCAGCAGCTTAGACGCCAGGGGATATCTAAACACTGAAGCTTTCTTT.

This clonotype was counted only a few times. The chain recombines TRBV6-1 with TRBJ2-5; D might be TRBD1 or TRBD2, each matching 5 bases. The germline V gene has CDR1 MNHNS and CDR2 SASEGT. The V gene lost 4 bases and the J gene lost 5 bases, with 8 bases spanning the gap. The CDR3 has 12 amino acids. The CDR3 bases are TGTGCCAGCAGTGTCTGGGGGGAGACCCAGTACTTC. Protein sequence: CASSVWGETQYF.

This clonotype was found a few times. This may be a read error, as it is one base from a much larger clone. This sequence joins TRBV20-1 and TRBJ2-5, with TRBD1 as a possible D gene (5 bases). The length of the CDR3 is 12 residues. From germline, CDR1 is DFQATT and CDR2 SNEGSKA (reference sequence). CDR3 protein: CSASQGVETPYF. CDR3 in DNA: TGCAGTGCAAGTCAGGGTGTGGAGACCCCGTACTTC.

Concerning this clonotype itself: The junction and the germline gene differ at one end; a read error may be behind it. This chain's CDR3 is CASSHSGYLHF. Here the CDR3 DNA reads TGTGCCAGCAGTCACTCCGGATACCTCCACTTT. The J gene is TRBJ1-6, the V gene TRBV6-4; no reliable D call. This CDR3 has 11 residues. Germline lookup yields CDR1 MRHNA and CDR2 SNTAGT.